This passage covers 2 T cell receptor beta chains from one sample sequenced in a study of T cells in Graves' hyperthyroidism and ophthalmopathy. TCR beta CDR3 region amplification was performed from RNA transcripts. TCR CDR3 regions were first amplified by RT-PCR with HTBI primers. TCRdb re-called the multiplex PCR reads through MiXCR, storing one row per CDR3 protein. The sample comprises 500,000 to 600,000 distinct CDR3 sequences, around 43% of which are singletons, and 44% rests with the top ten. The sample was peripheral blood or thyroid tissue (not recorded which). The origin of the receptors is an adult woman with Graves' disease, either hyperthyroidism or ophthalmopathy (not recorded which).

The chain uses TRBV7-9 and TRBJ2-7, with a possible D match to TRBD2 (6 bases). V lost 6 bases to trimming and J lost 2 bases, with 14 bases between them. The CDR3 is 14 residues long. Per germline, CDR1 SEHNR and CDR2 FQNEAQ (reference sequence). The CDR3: CASRDRDSTYEQYF. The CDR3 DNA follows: TGTGCCAGCAGGGACCGGGACTCAACCTACGAGCAGTACTTC.

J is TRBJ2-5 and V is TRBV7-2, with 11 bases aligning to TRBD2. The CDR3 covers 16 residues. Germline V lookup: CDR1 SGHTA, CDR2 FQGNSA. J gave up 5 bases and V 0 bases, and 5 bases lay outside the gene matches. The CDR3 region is CASSLATSGNGETQYF. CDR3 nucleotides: TGTGCCAGCAGCTTAGCGACTAGCGGGAATGGCGAGACCCAGTACTTC.